The 18 T cell receptor beta chains below all came from one sample that was sequenced in a study of Graves' ophthalmopathy and Graves' hyperthyroidism. RNA transcripts were the source from which TCR beta CDR3 regions were amplified. HTBI primers served in a first-round RT-PCR, which a second-round multiplex PCR followed. TCRdb analysed the multiplex PCR reads with MiXCR anew, one entry per CDR3 protein. Here the sample spans hundreds of thousands of distinct CDR3 sequences, roughly 41% being singletons. Sequencing was performed on peripheral blood. Every receptor here comes from an adult man with Graves' ophthalmopathy.

This clonotype was detected only a few times. The chain is built from TRBV5-6 and TRBJ1-5; D is unresolved. CDR3 length: 13 amino acids. Germline V gives CDR1 SGHDT, CDR2 YYEEEE. V was cut by 4 bases and J by 7 bases, with 12 bases left in between. The CDR3 DNA reads as TGTGCCAGCAGCCCGGCCCTGGTGCAGCCCCAGCATTTT. Protein: CASSPALVQPQHF.

V and J are TRBV7-2 and TRBJ1-5, with TRBD1 matching 7 bases. V was pared by 6 bases and J by 4 bases, with 9 bases of the junction left unmatched. Germline V gene lookup returns CDR1 SGHTA and CDR2 FQGNSA. This CDR3 comprises 15 residues. The CDR3 nucleotides read TGTGCCAGCAGTTGGGATCCAGGGGGAAATCAGCCCCAGCATTTT. Translating it yields CASSWDPGGNQPQHF.

This clonotype has just one count. This may arise from a read error, as a much more abundant clone is one base away. This chain links TRBV11-2 with TRBJ2-5, with D unresolved. This CDR3 contains 16 residues. The germline V and J ends were trimmed by 4 bases and 0 bases, with 15 bases remaining between them. From germline, CDR1 is SGHAT and CDR2 FQNNGV. As DNA, the CDR3 is TGTGCCAGCAGCTCCAGCGACTTACCGTACCAAGAGACCCAGTACTTC. It translates to CASSSSDLPYQETQYF.

Remarks on this clonotype: A read error may produce the germline difference seen at one junction end. V is TRBV7-9 and J is TRBJ1-2, with D perhaps matching TRBD1 (5 bases). Germline V lookup: CDR1 SEHNR, CDR2 FQNEAQ (reference sequence). This CDR3 region has 13 residues. The CDR3 DNA reads as TGCGCCAGCAGCCCTGCTGGGGCAGGGGGCTACACCTTC. As protein: CASSPAGAGGYTF.

The genes are TRBV29-1 and TRBJ1-1; TRBD1 is a possible D gene (5 bases). The germline gives CDR1 SQVTM, CDR2 ANQGSEA. The CDR3 runs 11 residues. Trimming removed 8 bases from V and 4 bases from J, with 11 bases in between. CDR3 sequence (DNA): TGCAGCAAGACAGAGGGCACTGAAGCTTTCTTT. It specifies CSKTEGTEAFF.

V and J are TRBV29-1 and TRBJ1-1, with TRBD1 as a possible D gene (6 bases). The CDR3 covers 14 residues. V lost 6 bases, J lost 9 bases, and 23 bases lay in between. Germline V gene sequence: CDR1 SQVTM, CDR2 ANQGSEA. Written as DNA, the CDR3 is TGCAGCGTCGCCTCGGGGGGCGGGAGAGCGCAAGCTTTCTTT. As protein: CSVASGGGRAQAFF.

In this sample, this clonotype turned up many times. The CDR3 nucleotides are TGCAGCGTTGAAGAAACGAGGGGGTTCGGTGGCTACACCTTC. This gives the protein CSVEETRGFGGYTF. The chain is built from TRBV29-1 and TRBJ1-2; a weak D match, TRBD1 (6 bases). CDR3 length: 14 residues. Germline assignment: CDR1 SQVTM and CDR2 ANQGSEA. V lost 0 bases and J 7 bases, leaving 15 bases between the germline ends.

Written as DNA, the CDR3 is TGCGCCAGCAGCCAAAGGACAGGGGTCTACGAGCAGTACTTC. It translates to CASSQRTGVYEQYF. This chain joins TRBV4-1 and TRBJ2-7, with TRBD1 identical over 9 bases. The CDR3 runs 14 residues. Per the germline V gene, CDR1 is MGHRA and CDR2 is YSYEKL. V gave up 2 bases and J gave up 3 bases; unmatched junction bases: 2.

This clonotype was detected ten times or more. The chain is built from TRBV5-5 and TRBJ1-2; possibly TRBD1 for D (5 bases). CDR1 is SGHKS and CDR2 is YYEKEE in the germline V gene (reference sequence). The CDR3 extends over 14 amino acids. V was cut by 2 bases and J by 3 bases, with 11 bases left in between. This chain's CDR3 is CASSFGGYDYGYTF. CDR3 in DNA: TGTGCCAGCAGCTTTGGGGGGTATGACTATGGCTACACCTTC.

For this clonotype: A junction boundary mismatches the germline segment, possibly from a read error. The rearrangement links TRBV7-7 to TRBJ2-2; 8 bases map to TRBD2. Germline CDR1 and CDR2: SSHAT and FNYEAQ (reference sequence). The length of the CDR3 is 17 residues. The CDR3 loop reads CASSEGPGGVNTGELFF. For the CDR3, the DNA is TGTGCTAGCAGCGAAGGGCCGGGAGGGGTGAACACCGGGGAGCTGTTTTTT.

This clonotype was recorded at least ten times. The chain links TRBV7-2 to TRBJ1-2; D remains ambiguous. Trimming shortened V by 1 base and J by 4 bases, and 10 bases separated the two germline ends. Germline lookup yields CDR1 SGHTA and CDR2 FQGNSA. This CDR3 comprises 14 residues. CDR3 nucleotides: TGTGCCAGCAGCTTAGGTGCACAGTCCTATGGCTACACCTTC. Its translation: CASSLGAQSYGYTF.

This clonotype was seen at least ten times. The genes are TRBV4-1 and TRBJ1-4; D ambiguous. The CDR3 covers 15 residues. CDR1 is MGHRA, CDR2 YSYEKL, per germline. V lost 5 bases and J lost 0, with 10 bases in between. The CDR3: CASSFQTATNEKLFF. CDR3 DNA sequence: TGCGCCAGCAGCTTCCAGACGGCAACTAATGAAAAACTGTTTTTT.

J is TRBJ2-4 and V is TRBV25-1; the match to TRBD1 covers 8 bases. The V segment lost 3 bases and the J segment 7 bases; nucleotides outside the gene matches: 8. The CDR3 runs to 15 residues. Germline assignment: CDR1 MGHDK and CDR2 SYGVNS. The CDR3 spells CASSDRDRIPNIQYF. CDR3 coding DNA: TGTGCCAGCAGTGACCGGGACAGGATTCCCAACATTCAGTACTTC.

This clonotype was seen ten or more times. This chain joins TRBV7-9 and TRBJ2-7; D is unresolved. Germline lookup yields CDR1 SEHNR and CDR2 FQNEAQ (reference sequence). V shed 5 bases and J shed 3 bases, with 5 bases lying between them. This CDR3 has 11 residues. DNA for the CDR3: TGTGCCAGCAGCCTCCTCTACGAGCAGTACTTC. It encodes CASSLLYEQYF.

The V gene is TRBV5-1, the J gene TRBJ2-5; 8 bases align to TRBD2. CDR1 is SGHRS, CDR2 YFSETQ, per germline. V was pared by 0 bases and J by 4 bases, with 14 bases of the junction left unmatched. This CDR3 has 18 residues. The CDR3 sequence: CASSLVGGDIVERETQYF. The CDR3 coding sequence is TGCGCCAGCAGCTTGGTCGGGGGGGATATTGTCGAGAGAGAGACCCAGTACTTC.

Of note for this clonotype: Possible read error: a much larger clone is one base away. The genes are TRBV5-1 and TRBJ1-2; D might be TRBD1 (5 bases). CDR1 and CDR2 (germline): SGHRS, YFSETQ. CDR3 length: 14 residues. CDR3 nucleotides: TGCGCCAGCAGCGATCGGGGCAGGAGTTATGGCCACACCTTC. Protein sequence: CASSDRGRSYGHTF.

This clonotype was found many times. The chain combines TRBV14 with TRBJ1-2, with TRBD1 matching over 7 bases. V shed 6 bases, J shed 1 base, and the junction held 2 bases outside the gene matches. The CDR3 has 13 residues. Looked up from germline, CDR1 is SGHDN and CDR2 is FVKESK. The CDR3 region has the DNA TGTGCCAGCAGTCGACAGGGTAACTATGGCTACACCTTC. This translates into CASSRQGNYGYTF. Full variable domain (missing parts from reference TRBV14 and TRBJ1-2): EAGVTQFPSHSVIEKGQTVTLRCDPISGHDNLYWYRRVMGKEIKFLLHFVKESKQDESGMPNNRFLAERTGGTYSTLKVQPAELEDSGVYFCASSRQGNYGYTFGSGTRLTVV.

The J gene is TRBJ1-3, the V gene TRBV29-1; D perhaps matches TRBD1 (6 bases). Germline CDR1 reads SQVTM; CDR2 reads ANQGSEA. V shed 4 bases and J shed 8 bases, with 18 bases lying between them. The CDR3 totals 14 residues. CDR3 loop: CSVGGGLYGYTIYF. The CDR3 nucleotides read TGCAGCGTTGGAGGGGGACTTTATGGCTACACCATATATTTT.